These T cell receptor beta chains were read from a single sample in a study of cytomegalovirus exposure and HLA in healthy donors. Libraries were prepared by immunoSEQ multiplex PCR; TCRdb keeps only in-frame clonotypes and omits some of them. The sample lists roughly 200,000 clones; over 65% were seen once. Specimen: PBMCs. The receptors were sampled from a woman aged 55 to 70 in good health and CMV-seropositive. CDR3s include the opening cysteine and the closing phenylalanine or tryptophan. Each record gives: J gene, V gene, D gene, clone size, CDR3 DNA, CDR3 protein. A D gene is named only where the DNA matches it firmly. The size entry is marked missing in some rows and otherwise reads once, few, many or a size class.

J: TRBJ2-3; V: TRBV4-2; D: .; size: .; DNA: TGTGCCAGCAGCCAAGAAGACACTAGCTGGGCAGATACGCAGTATTTT; CDR3: CASSQEDTSWADTQYF
J: TRBJ2-7; V: TRBV7-9; D: .; size: once; DNA: TGTGCCAGCAGTCAAACTCAGGGGGGATCCTACGAGCAGTACTTC; CDR3: CASSQTQGGSYEQYF
J: TRBJ1-5; V: TRBV30; D: TRBD1; size: few; DNA: TGTGCCTGGAGTGTAGGGACAGGGGAGAATCAGCCCCAGCATTTT; CDR3: CAWSVGTGENQPQHF
J: TRBJ2-7; V: TRBV28; D: TRBD2; size: .; DNA: TGTGCCAGCAGCGGACAGGGAAGGGTAAGCGGGGGGGCCTACGAGCAGTACTTC; CDR3: CASSGQGRVSGGAYEQYF
J: TRBJ1-1; V: TRBV18; D: TRBD1; size: .; DNA: TGTGCCAGCTCAAGCCGACAGGGATGGGACACTGAAGCTTTCTTT; CDR3: CASSSRQGWDTEAFF
J: TRBJ2-1; V: TRBV7-9; D: .; size: .; DNA: TGTGCCAGCAGCTCTACAGGGTTAGTCAACAATGAGCAGTTCTTC; CDR3: CASSSTGLVNNEQFF
J: TRBJ2-1; V: TRBV7-9; D: TRBD1; size: .; DNA: TGTGCCAGCAGCCTATTGACAGGGAATTGGCTCTACAATGAGCAGTTCTTC; CDR3: CASSLLTGNWLYNEQFF
J: TRBJ2-7; V: TRBV30; D: TRBD2; size: once; DNA: TGTGCCTGGAGCGGGGGGTCCGAGCAGTACTTC; CDR3: CAWSGGSEQYF
J: TRBJ2-7; V: TRBV6-1; D: .; size: .; DNA: TGTGCCACCAATCCCGGGAACAGCTCCTACGAGCAGTACTTC; CDR3: CATNPGNSSYEQYF
J: TRBJ2-1; V: TRBV28; D: TRBD2; size: .; DNA: TGTGCCAGCACTCTGGGCACTAGCGGGAATAGGGGGCAGTTCTTC; CDR3: CASTLGTSGNRGQFF
J: TRBJ1-2; V: TRBV2; D: TRBD1; size: .; DNA: TGTGCCAGCAGTTCCCGGGACAGGGGAATCTATGGCTACACCTTC; CDR3: CASSSRDRGIYGYTF
J: TRBJ2-3; V: TRBV6-1; D: TRBD2; size: .; DNA: TGTGCCAGCCGGGCTAGCGGGAGCGCAGATACGCAGTATTTT; CDR3: CASRASGSADTQYF
J: TRBJ1-2; V: TRBV28; D: TRBD1; size: .; DNA: TGTGCCAGCAGTATCGGACAGGGGGGCGCTGGCTACACCTTC; CDR3: CASSIGQGGAGYTF
J: TRBJ2-3; V: TRBV9; D: .; size: .; DNA: TGTGCCAGCAGCCAGGCAGGGGCCTGGGACACAGATACGCAGTATTTT; CDR3: CASSQAGAWDTDTQYF
J: TRBJ2-3; V: TRBV19; D: .; size: .; DNA: TGTGCCAGTAAGGGGACTTACAGCACAGATACGCAGTATTTT; CDR3: CASKGTYSTDTQYF
J: TRBJ1-5; V: TRBV19; D: TRBD1; size: few; DNA: TGTGCCAGTAGTATCGGGTTGTCGGGACAGGGGGCTGGACAGCCCCAGCATTTT; CDR3: CASSIGLSGQGAGQPQHF
J: TRBJ2-7; V: TRBV5-6; D: TRBD2; size: once; DNA: TGTGCCAGCAGCCGGGGAGGGGACGGTCTCGAGCAGTACTTC; CDR3: CASSRGGDGLEQYF
J: TRBJ2-6; V: TRBV5-1; D: .; size: .; DNA: TGCGCCAGCAGCGTACAGGGTCCGTTAGGGGCCAACGTCCTGACTTTC; CDR3: CASSVQGPLGANVLTF
J: TRBJ2-1; V: TRBV11-1; D: TRBD1; size: .; DNA: TGTGCCAGCAGCTTAGACAGGGGCCATTTCAATGAGCAGTTCTTC; CDR3: CASSLDRGHFNEQFF
J: TRBJ2-7; V: TRBV5-6; D: TRBD1; size: .; DNA: TGTGCCAGCACCGGGACAGAGACCTACGAGCAGTACTTC; CDR3: CASTGTETYEQYF
J: TRBJ2-3; V: TRBV7-3; D: .; size: few; DNA: TGTGCCAGCGCCAACCAGGGGAGAAGCAAAGATACGCAGTATTTT; CDR3: CASANQGRSKDTQYF
J: TRBJ1-1; V: TRBV5-1; D: .; size: .; DNA: TGCGCCAGCAGCCCGTCCGGGTCCAACACTGAAGCTTTCTTT; CDR3: CASSPSGSNTEAFF